This section outlines one TCR beta chain sequence together with its context. The data were produced by immunoSEQ multiplex PCR, yet TCRdb's version contains in-frame clones alone and is incomplete. This sample has 75,000 to 95,000 clones, with approximately 90% found just once. The CDR3 is 13 amino acids. Trimming removed 3 bases from V and 0 bases from J; junction bases left unmatched: 0. Per germline, CDR1 SQVTM and CDR2 ANQGSEA. The entry originates in a study of T cell changes during pregnancy in multiple sclerosis. This specimen consisted of peripheral blood, obtained in the first trimester of pregnancy. The V gene is TRBV29-1, the J gene TRBJ2-3; TRBD2 matches at 7 bases. The clonotype was recovered from a female donor in good health, enrolled as a control in a pregnancy study. The CDR3 sequence is CSVERGSTDTQYF. For the CDR3, the DNA is TGCAGCGTTGAGCGGGGGAGCACAGATACGCAGTATTTT.